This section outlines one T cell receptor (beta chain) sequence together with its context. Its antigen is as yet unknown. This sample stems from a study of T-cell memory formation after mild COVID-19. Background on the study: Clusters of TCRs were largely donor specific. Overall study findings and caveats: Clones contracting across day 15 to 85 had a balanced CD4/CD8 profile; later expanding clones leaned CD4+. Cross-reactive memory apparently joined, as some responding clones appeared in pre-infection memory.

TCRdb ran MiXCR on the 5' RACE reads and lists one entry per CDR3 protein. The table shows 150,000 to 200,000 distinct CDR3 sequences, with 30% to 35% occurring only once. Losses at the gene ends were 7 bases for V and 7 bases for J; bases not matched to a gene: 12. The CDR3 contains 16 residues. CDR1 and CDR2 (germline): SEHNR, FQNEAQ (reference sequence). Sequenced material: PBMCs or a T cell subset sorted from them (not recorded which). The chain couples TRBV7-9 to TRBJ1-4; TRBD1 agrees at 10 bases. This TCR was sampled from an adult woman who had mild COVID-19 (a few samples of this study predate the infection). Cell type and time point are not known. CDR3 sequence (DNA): TGTGCCAGCACCCTCGAGGGGGGACAGGGGACTGAAAAACTGTTTTTT. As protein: CASTLEGGQGTEKLFF.